The 8 T cell receptor beta chains presented below share a single source sample, sequenced in a study of shared clonotypes between healthy human individuals. The data were produced by immunoSEQ multiplex PCR, yet TCRdb's version contains in-frame clones alone and is incomplete. This sample yields roughly 1,600,000 clones, of which roughly 98.5% are seen a single time; 0.3% to 0.45% belongs to the top ten. Sequencing input: naive CD4+ T cells sorted from blood. Noted subset: CD45RA+ positively selected. Receptors originate from a young man in good health.

The chain employs TRBV7-6 and TRBJ1-1; a weak D match, TRBD1 (5 bases). V was clipped by 1 base and J by 1 base, with 10 bases between them. CDR1 and CDR2 (germline): SGHVS, FNYEAQ. CDR3 length: 15 amino acids. Here the CDR3 DNA reads TGTGCCAGCAGCTTAGTTCGGGGGACGAACACTGAAGCTTTCTTT. As protein: CASSLVRGTNTEAFF.

The chain employs TRBV6-5 and TRBJ1-2; D ambiguous. Germline lookup yields CDR1 MNHEY and CDR2 SVGAGI. V dropped 4 bases and J dropped 2 bases, with 8 bases sitting between them. The CDR3 loop spans 13 amino acids. The CDR3 loop reads CASSSDSNYGYTF. In nucleotides, the CDR3 is TGTGCCAGCAGTTCCGATTCCAACTATGGCTACACCTTC.

Details on this clone: The sample carries other DNA sequences with the same CDR3. The chain recombines TRBV18 with TRBJ2-3; D is perhaps TRBD1 (6 bases). Germline V gene sequence: CDR1 KGHSH, CDR2 LQKENI. The CDR3 totals 15 residues. Trimming cost V 0 bases and J 0 bases, with 7 bases left between them. CDR3 region: CASSPPGQSTDTQYF. CDR3 sequence (DNA): TGTGCCAGCTCACCACCCGGACAGAGCACAGATACGCAGTATTTT.

CDR3 nucleotides: TGTGCCACGGTCCCAGGGACTAGCGGGAGCACAGATACGCAGTATTTT. Its protein is CATVPGTSGSTDTQYF. The chain couples TRBV6-6 to TRBJ2-3, with 12 bases that match TRBD2. Unmatched junction bases numbered 8, after V lost 10 bases and J lost 0 bases. The CDR3 contains 16 residues. The germline V gene encodes CDR1 MNHNY and CDR2 SVGAGI (reference sequence).

The CDR3 nucleotides read TGTGCCAGCAGCCTATACAGGGGGACACTCTCCTACGAGCAGTACTTC. It encodes CASSLYRGTLSYEQYF. The genes are TRBV7-9 and TRBJ2-7; 8 positions agree with TRBD1. V was clipped by 5 bases and J by 0 bases; unmatched bases: 9. This CDR3 comprises 16 residues. Germline lookup yields CDR1 SEHNR and CDR2 FQNEAQ (reference sequence).

Here the CDR3 DNA reads TGTGCCAGCTCAGAGGGGCGTGACCCCTCCTACGAGCAGTACTTC. Encoded protein: CASSEGRDPSYEQYF. The chain is built from TRBV18 and TRBJ2-7; D is perhaps TRBD1 or TRBD2 (5 bases each). The CDR3 covers 15 residues. The ends were cut back, 5 bases at V and 0 bases at J, with 14 bases in the middle. Germline lookup yields CDR1 KGHSH and CDR2 LQKENI.

V is TRBV6-6 and J is TRBJ2-7, with D possibly being TRBD1 (5 bases). Trimming took 5 bases from V and 5 from J, leaving 22 bases between them. CDR1 MNHNY and CDR2 SVGAGI come from the germline V gene (reference sequence). This CDR3 is built from 16 residues. The CDR3: CASSLSTYTRRDEQYF. For the CDR3, the DNA is TGTGCCAGCAGTCTTTCGACCTACACTCGCAGGGACGAGCAGTACTTC.

This clone was observed once. The V and J genes are TRBV27 and TRBJ1-4; D remains ambiguous. The CDR3 loop spans 14 amino acids. The V end was cut by 4 bases, the J end by 2 bases, with 8 bases between. Germline V gene sequence: CDR1 MNHEY, CDR2 SMNVEV (reference sequence). The CDR3 DNA is TGTGCCAGCAGTTCCCGGTGGACTAATGAAAAACTGTTTTTT. Translating it yields CASSSRWTNEKLFF.